The text below deals with one T cell receptor (beta chain). Trimming took off 5 bases at V and 4 bases at J, with 15 bases between the two ends. This CDR3 is 14 amino acids long. Germline CDR1 LNHDA, CDR2 SQIVND (reference sequence). These data come from a study of CD4 T cells in relation to SARS-CoV-2 and coronaviruses. Measured with immunoSEQ multiplex PCR; TCRdb has only the in-frame clones, and not every one. The sample has under 13,000 clones, 87% seen once. The chain recombines TRBV19 with TRBJ2-7; D assignment may be TRBD1 or TRBD2 (5 bases each). This TCR came from an adult with COVID-19. Sequenced input: naive CD4+ T cells from PBMCs. Subset here: naive CD4+ T cells isolated by negative enrichment. CDR3 region: CASSSGTGIYEQYF. The CDR3, as DNA: TGTGCCAGTAGTTCCGGGACGGGGATTTACGAGCAGTACTTC.